These T cell receptor beta chains were read from a single sample in a study of T cells in Graves' hyperthyroidism and ophthalmopathy. TCRdb reprocessed the multiplex PCR reads via MiXCR and lists one record per CDR3 protein. The data contain a few hundred thousand distinct CDR3 sequences, more than 14% of them singletons. The sequenced sample consisted of blood. The receptors stem from a woman aged 25 to 39 with Graves' ophthalmopathy. CDR3s include the opening cysteine and the closing phenylalanine or tryptophan.

J gene | V gene | CDR3 protein
TRBJ2-3 | TRBV28 | CASSLWAGGADTQYF
TRBJ1-6 | TRBV3-1 | CASSPLLPGQGNSPLHF
TRBJ2-1 | TRBV29-1 | CSVGDPSRYNEQFF
TRBJ2-7 | TRBV19 | CASSLPGQGSYEQYF
TRBJ2-7 | TRBV7-9 | CASSLVGGYSEQYF
TRBJ2-7 | TRBV28 | CASSFLPYEQYF
TRBJ1-3 | TRBV18 | CASSETANSGNTIYF
TRBJ2-3 | TRBV14 | CASSQVQGILTDTQYF
TRBJ1-1 | TRBV12-3/TRBV12-4 | CASSFGFYTEAFF
TRBJ2-3 | TRBV4-1 | CASSQDQNPTQYF
TRBJ2-1 | TRBV28 | CASSLYASGGALSYNEQFF
TRBJ2-7 | TRBV6-1 | CASSKSGTGGLRSEQYF
TRBJ2-5 | TRBV2 | CASTAGTSGGASETQYF
TRBJ2-3 | TRBV9 | CASSVKTSGGLDTQYF
TRBJ2-3 | TRBV12-3/TRBV12-4 | CASTLAGVGDTQYF
TRBJ2-3 | TRBV18 | CASSQGGRDTQYF
TRBJ2-5 | TRBV4-2 | CASSARPGGYETQYF
TRBJ2-1 | TRBV4-1 | CASSQDNLAGDEQFF
TRBJ2-2 | TRBV9 | CASSVGGQGGELFF
TRBJ1-4 | TRBV24-1 | CATSAGGTENEKLFF
TRBJ2-2 | TRBV6-1 | CASSAASPWGSGELFF
TRBJ1-2 | TRBV4-2 | CASSQEKRPSEGYTF
TRBJ2-5 | TRBV7-2 | CASSLAGTEETQYF
TRBJ2-7 | TRBV18 | CASSPVEAYEQYF